This TCR beta chain was found in a study of blood T cell repertoires in COVID-19. Study background: COVID-19 samples from acute and convalescent phases originated in the United States, Italy and Spain. T cells, B-cell-depleted T cells, or PBMCs provided the cDNA or gDNA that served as material.

Grouping used clinical history reported by participants in a survey and questionnaire. Donors of Cohort 3 who recovered were those that had two negative PCRs, clearance, or symptom resolution. The table came from immunoSEQ multiplex PCR; TCRdb's copy has only in-frame clones and leaves some out. The profile shows about 170,000 clones, roughly 84% of them singletons. Germline CDR1 and CDR2: KGHSH and LQKENI. V dropped 8 bases and J dropped 4 bases, with 15 bases sitting between them. This CDR3 has 13 amino acids. The material sequenced was PBMCs or T cells enriched from blood (not recorded which). V usage is TRBV18 and J usage is TRBJ2-7, with a tentative D call TRBD1 (5 bases). This clonotype was obtained from a woman between 45 and 65 years old who had recovered from COVID-19. CDR3 bases: TGTGCCAGCGCAACAGGCAGGGCTTACGAGCAGTACTTC. Translation: CASATGRAYEQYF.